This T cell receptor (beta chain) is drawn from a study of OX40 agonist ivuxolimab in advanced cancers. Some background on the complete study: Ivuxolimab was an agonistic, fully human IgG2 monoclonal antibody directed against OX40 (CD134), a costimulatory receptor. Intravenous ivuxolimab was administered to patients every 2 weeks at six dose levels: 0.01, 0.1, 0.3, 1.5, 3 and 10 mg/kg. Of the 50 to 55 dose-escalation patients, hepatocellular carcinoma was present in about 19, melanoma in around 15, renal cell carcinoma in 9 and head and neck cancer in 9. A male proportion of roughly 80% and a mean age of about 60 years, ranging from about 20 to 79, were recorded for the dose-escalation cohort. Patients were allowed to have had prior anti-PD-1, anti-PD-L1 or anti-CTLA-4 therapy, and roughly 40% of the dose-escalation patients had been treated with checkpoint inhibitors. Three dose-escalation patients achieved partial responses, one with hepatocellular carcinoma and two with cutaneous melanoma. The point of sequencing TCRbeta in the periphery was to test whether ivuxolimab changed TCR sequence diversity and drove clonal T-cell expansion. The paper covers the monotherapy dose-escalation part of the phase I ivuxolimab trial, which included N of about 51 patients.

Here is what the overall study found, with its caveats: After ivuxolimab, more expanded clones were found on average in CD8+ T cells than in CD4+ T cells. Low levels of normalized T-cell clonal expansion were also seen in some patients who did not respond. Which antigens the clonally expanded peripheral T cells were specific for was not determined. In the 0.1-3.0 mg/kg groups, partial responders had among the lowest normalized peripheral clonal expansion, particularly in CD8+ T cells. At doses of 0.1 to 3.0 mg/kg, clonal expansion of both CD4+ and CD8+ T cells in blood was seen between baseline and week 6.

To sequence the TCRbeta CDR3 region, genomic DNA was isolated from the sorted cells. The immunoSEQ Assay was used to sequence the TCRbeta CDR3 regions. Sourced from immuneACCESS, this table was stored by TCRdb with only in-frame sequences that have V and J called. A share of the clones is absent; for the studies checked, an unresolved V gene accounts for under half, and the remainder has no known explanation. Within this sample are tens of thousands of clones, with around 93% of them counted one time only. The ten biggest clones cover roughly 19% of the sample. Patients with a history of autoimmune disease or receiving systemic immunosuppression were excluded from the trial. In every dose cohort, peripheral blood was drawn for TCR sequencing at baseline, cycle 4 day 1, and cycle 7 day 1. Samples were obtained from an open-label, multicenter, first-in-human phase I dose-escalation trial of ivuxolimab. Adults with locally advanced or metastatic melanoma, renal cell, hepatocellular, or head and neck squamous cell carcinoma were enrolled in the trial. Before TCR sequencing, CD4+ T cells and CD8+ T cells were sorted from peripheral blood as separate populations.

The germline V gene encodes CDR1 MDHEN and CDR2 SYDVKM. V trim: 1 base; J trim: 2 bases; unmatched bases: 10. The CDR3 has 18 amino acids, counting the end cysteine and phenylalanine. Only the CDR3 DNA stays, 54 bases, in frame from base 1. Of note for this clone: Its recognized antigen is unknown. No per-base quality is available; no much larger clone lies one base away.

The chain uses TRBV28 and TRBJ2-3, with 9 bases in between that match TRBD2. This clonotype originated in an adult with an advanced solid tumor such as melanoma, head and neck, liver or kidney cancer. The material sequenced was CD4+ or CD8+ T cells sorted from blood, taken in a trial of the OX40 agonist ivuxolimab. The bases read TGTGCCAGCAGTTTATCGAACACGGGACTAGCCGACACAGATACGCAGTATTTT. This sequence encodes CASSLSNTGLADTDTQYF.